Following are 10 T cell receptor beta chains from one sample sequenced in a study of cytomegalovirus exposure and HLA in healthy donors. Primers for the PCR totalled 60 Vbeta and 13 Jbeta. Using immunoSEQ multiplex PCR, the repertoire was profiled, and TCRdb retains in-frame clones only, with some absent. In total, the table holds 130,000 to 150,000 clones. Sequences were obtained from PBMCs. The receptor source for this set is a male donor in good health and CMV-seronegative.

A remark on this clone: This CDR3 is also generated by other DNA sequences in the sample. The V call is TRBV27, the J call TRBJ2-5; TRBD1 matches at 7 bases. The CDR3 is 16 amino acids. V gave up 6 bases and J gave up 2 bases; unmatched junction bases: 12. Germline CDR1 MNHEY, CDR2 SMNVEV (reference sequence). The CDR3 protein is CASSPWGQTSQETQYF. The CDR3 bases are TGTGCCAGCAGCCCCTGGGGACAGACTTCTCAAGAGACCCAGTACTTC.

The chain joins TRBV10-3 to TRBJ1-4, with D uncertain. V was pared by 0 bases and J by 7 bases, with 3 bases between. Germline assignment: CDR1 ENHRY and CDR2 SYGVKD. The CDR3 spans 12 residues. The CDR3, as DNA: TGTGCCATCAGTGAGTCCGGTGAAAAACTGTTTTTT. Amino acid sequence: CAISESGEKLFF.

This chain connects TRBV30 to TRBJ2-5; D not resolved. Germline CDR1 is GTSNPN and CDR2 is SVGIG (reference sequence). Trimming removed 2 bases at V and 4 bases at J, with 11 bases between. This CDR3 contains 13 residues. CDR3 nucleotides: TGTGCCTGGAGTAGACTGCAAATAGAGACCCAGTACTTC. Protein sequence: CAWSRLQIETQYF.

V gene TRBV11-2 combines with J gene TRBJ2-7, with 7 bases lining up with TRBD1. The CDR3 is 15 residues long. Trimming at V came to 5 bases and at J to 1 base, leaving 8 bases not matched to a gene. Germline CDR1 and CDR2: SGHAT and FQNNGV. This CDR3 reads CASSLMTGISYEQYF. CDR3 in DNA: TGTGCCAGCAGCCTCATGACAGGGATATCCTACGAGCAGTACTTC.

The chain employs TRBV29-1 and TRBJ2-7; TRBD2 is a possible D gene (5 bases). V was pared by 4 bases and J by 6 bases, with 13 bases between. The CDR3 spans 12 residues. Per germline, CDR1 SQVTM and CDR2 ANQGSEA. The CDR3 DNA reads as TGCAGCGTTGGTGAGGGAATAAGCGAGCAGTACTTC. Amino acid sequence: CSVGEGISEQYF.

The chain recombines TRBV5-8 with TRBJ1-6; possible D gene TRBD1, 6 bases. This CDR3 region has 14 residues. Germline V gene sequence: CDR1 SGHTS, CDR2 YDEGEE. Trimming took off 10 bases at V and 2 bases at J, with 13 bases between the two ends. CDR3 nucleotide sequence: TGTGCCGGGGGCAAGGGGACCTATAATTCACCCCTCCACTTT. Residues: CAGGKGTYNSPLHF.

The chain links TRBV30 to TRBJ2-1; 10 positions match TRBD2. Germline-derived CDR1 and CDR2 are GTSNPN and SVGIG (reference sequence). The CDR3 length is 11 residues. V was clipped by 6 bases and J by 15 bases; unmatched bases: 8. The CDR3 loop reads CACRLAGQGFF. The CDR3 nucleotides read TGTGCCTGCAGACTAGCGGGCCAAGGGTTCTTC. The whole variable domain, filled in from reference TRBV30 and TRBJ2-1, reads SQTIHQWPATLVQPVGSPLSLECTVEGTSNPNLYWYRQAAGRGLQLLFYSVGIGQISSEVPQNLSASRPQDRQFILSSKKLLLSDSGFYLCACRLAGQGFFGPGTRLTVL.

The CDR3 DNA sequence: TGTGCCACCAGCAGAGTCCCGGGACTCAGTTCCGAGCAGTACTTC. Encoded protein: CATSRVPGLSSEQYF. The J gene is TRBJ2-7, the V gene TRBV15, with a weak D call TRBD2 (6 bases). Deletions cut 1 base from V and 6 bases from J, with 16 bases between. CDR1 is LNHNV, CDR2 YYDKDF, per germline (reference sequence). This CDR3 is 15 amino acids long. The full variable domain, in which reference TRBV15 and TRBJ2-7 provide the parts outside the CDR3, is DAMVIQNPRYQVTQFGKPVTLSCSQTLNHNVMYWYQQKSSQAPKLLFHYYDKDFNNEADTPDNFQSRRPNTSFCFLDIRSPGLGDTAMYLCATSRVPGLSSEQYFGPGTRLTVT.

The CDR3 DNA reads as TGTGCCAGCAGCCAAGATCTGGGAGGAGAGACCCAGTACTTC. It translates to CASSQDLGGETQYF. The chain links TRBV4-2 to TRBJ2-5, with TRBD2 as a possible D gene (6 bases). This CDR3 comprises 14 residues. V shed 0 bases and J shed 4 bases, with 9 bases lying between them. The germline V gene encodes CDR1 LGHNA and CDR2 YNFKEQ.

This chain connects TRBV2 to TRBJ1-5; TRBD1 aligns across 7 bases. CDR3 length: 17 amino acids. Unmatched junction bases numbered 17, after V lost 6 bases and J lost 6 bases. The germline CDR1 and CDR2 sequences are SNHLY and FYNNEI. The CDR3, as DNA: TGTGCCAGCAGCGCCGGGACAGCATTGAGAACGGGTCAGCCCCAGCATTTT. Its translation: CASSAGTALRTGQPQHF.